These T cell receptor beta chains were read from a single sample in a study of shared clonotypes between healthy human individuals. Generated by immunoSEQ multiplex PCR, the TCRdb table keeps only in-frame clones and is missing some. The table has about 2 million clones, about 95% seen once. Sequencing used naive CD4+ T cells sorted from blood. These receptors all come from a man between 18 and 29 years old in good health. The CDR3 runs from the conserved cysteine through the conserved F or W. A D gene is named only where the DNA matches it firmly. Clone size, where shown, is once, few, many, or a class for clones that have expanded.

V gene: TRBV10-2; clone size: NA; D gene: NA; J gene: TRBJ2-1; CDR3 protein: CASSGGHNEQFF; CDR3 DNA: TGCGCCAGCAGTGGAGGCCACAATGAGCAGTTCTTC
V gene: TRBV6-5; clone size: NA; D gene: NA; J gene: TRBJ2-1; CDR3 protein: CASSRADPVDEQFF; CDR3 DNA: TGTGCCAGCAGTCGGGCCGACCCAGTAGATGAGCAGTTCTTC
V gene: TRBV11-3; clone size: NA; D gene: NA; J gene: TRBJ2-7; CDR3 protein: CASSVSRAGEQYF; CDR3 DNA: TGTGCCAGCAGTGTAAGTAGGGCAGGCGAGCAGTACTTC
V gene: TRBV28; clone size: NA; D gene: NA; J gene: TRBJ1-4; CDR3 protein: CASSLLTPGGRSNEKLFF; CDR3 DNA: TGTGCCAGCAGTTTATTAACCCCAGGTGGCAGAAGTAATGAAAAACTGTTTTTT
V gene: TRBV7-2; clone size: NA; D gene: TRBD1; J gene: TRBJ1-5; CDR3 protein: CASSQGALYQPQHF; CDR3 DNA: TGTGCCAGCAGCCAGGGGGCCCTTTATCAGCCCCAGCATTTT
V gene: TRBV14; clone size: NA; D gene: NA; J gene: TRBJ2-1; CDR3 protein: CASSPGPASDEQFF; CDR3 DNA: TGTGCCAGCAGCCCGGGACCGGCCTCGGATGAGCAGTTCTTC
V gene: TRBV14; clone size: NA; D gene: NA; J gene: TRBJ1-6; CDR3 protein: CASSQISSAVYNSPLHF; CDR3 DNA: TGTGCCAGCAGCCAAATATCGAGTGCGGTGTATAATTCACCCCTCCACTTT
V gene: TRBV9; clone size: NA; D gene: NA; J gene: TRBJ2-5; CDR3 protein: CASSAGLVETQYF; CDR3 DNA: TGTGCCAGCAGCGCCGGCCTAGTGGAGACCCAGTACTTC
V gene: TRBV7-8; clone size: NA; D gene: NA; J gene: TRBJ2-7; CDR3 protein: CASSSPGEYNEQYF; CDR3 DNA: TGTGCCAGCAGCTCTCCAGGGGAGTATAACGAGCAGTACTTC
V gene: TRBV5-1; clone size: NA; D gene: NA; J gene: TRBJ2-3; CDR3 protein: CASSLDGPVSGTQYF; CDR3 DNA: TGCGCCAGCAGCCTAGACGGGCCCGTCTCTGGTACGCAGTATTTT
V gene: TRBV29-1; clone size: NA; D gene: NA; J gene: TRBJ1-1; CDR3 protein: CSVDANMNTEAFF; CDR3 DNA: TGCAGCGTTGATGCCAACATGAACACTGAAGCTTTCTTT
V gene: TRBV5-1; clone size: NA; D gene: TRBD2; J gene: TRBJ2-3; CDR3 protein: CASSRSGGPGDTQYF; CDR3 DNA: TGCGCCAGCAGCCGCAGCGGGGGGCCTGGCGATACGCAGTATTTT
V gene: TRBV2; clone size: NA; D gene: NA; J gene: TRBJ2-7; CDR3 protein: CASSTVENYEQYF; CDR3 DNA: TGTGCCAGCAGTACTGTCGAGAATTACGAGCAGTACTTC
V gene: TRBV9; clone size: NA; D gene: TRBD1; J gene: TRBJ2-5; CDR3 protein: CASSPRQGAPRETQYF; CDR3 DNA: TGTGCCAGCAGCCCGCGACAGGGGGCGCCCCGTGAGACCCAGTACTTC
V gene: TRBV5-1; clone size: NA; D gene: NA; J gene: TRBJ1-3; CDR3 protein: CASSLGGPGNTIYF; CDR3 DNA: TGCGCCAGCAGCTTAGGGGGGCCTGGAAACACCATATATTTT
V gene: TRBV7-2; clone size: NA; D gene: NA; J gene: TRBJ2-7; CDR3 protein: CASSLARDYEQYF; CDR3 DNA: TGTGCCAGCAGCTTAGCTCGGGATTACGAGCAGTACTTC
V gene: TRBV10-3; clone size: NA; D gene: NA; J gene: TRBJ2-5; CDR3 protein: CATRGSPETQYF; CDR3 DNA: TGTGCCACCAGAGGCTCCCCAGAGACCCAGTACTTC
V gene: TRBV21-1; clone size: once; D gene: NA; J gene: TRBJ1-4; CDR3 protein: CASSKADGRQGSF; CDR3 DNA: TGTGCCAGCAGCAAAGCGGACGGGAGACAGGGTTCTTTT
V gene: TRBV5-1; clone size: NA; D gene: NA; J gene: TRBJ2-5; CDR3 protein: CASSLVFGQSQETQYF; CDR3 DNA: TGCGCCAGCAGCTTGGTGTTTGGACAGAGCCAAGAGACCCAGTACTTC
V gene: TRBV7-2; clone size: NA; D gene: TRBD2; J gene: TRBJ2-2; CDR3 protein: CASSPGLAGGPNTGELFF; CDR3 DNA: TGTGCCAGCAGCCCCGGACTAGCGGGAGGACCGAACACCGGGGAGCTGTTTTTT
V gene: TRBV7-2; clone size: once; D gene: NA; J gene: TRBJ2-5; CDR3 protein: CASSRLGSSTKETQYF; CDR3 DNA: TGTGCCAGCAGCCGCCTAGGTAGTTCGACTAAAGAGACCCAGTACTTC
V gene: TRBV10-1; clone size: NA; D gene: TRBD2; J gene: TRBJ2-1; CDR3 protein: CASSRGRASEQFF; CDR3 DNA: TGCGCCAGCAGTCGCGGGAGGGCGAGTGAGCAGTTCTTC
V gene: TRBV14; clone size: NA; D gene: NA; J gene: TRBJ1-4; CDR3 protein: CASSPRTSTNEKLFF; CDR3 DNA: TGTGCCAGCAGCCCCCGGACATCCACTAATGAAAAACTGTTTTTT
V gene: TRBV11-2; clone size: NA; D gene: NA; J gene: TRBJ2-7; CDR3 protein: CASTPMDPYEQYF; CDR3 DNA: TGTGCCAGCACCCCAATGGACCCCTACGAGCAGTACTTC
V gene: TRBV7-3; clone size: NA; D gene: TRBD1; J gene: TRBJ2-1; CDR3 protein: CASSLDRGSYNEQFF; CDR3 DNA: TGTGCCAGCAGCCTAGACAGGGGCTCCTACAATGAGCAGTTCTTC
V gene: TRBV5-5; clone size: NA; D gene: NA; J gene: TRBJ2-1; CDR3 protein: CASSLGGQFF; CDR3 DNA: TGTGCCAGCAGCTTGGGAGGGCAGTTCTTC
V gene: TRBV5-1; clone size: NA; D gene: NA; J gene: TRBJ1-6; CDR3 protein: CASSNDGDYNSPLHF; CDR3 DNA: TGCGCCAGCAGTAATGACGGAGACTATAATTCACCCCTCCACTTT
V gene: TRBV30; clone size: NA; D gene: NA; J gene: TRBJ1-1; CDR3 protein: CAWRTSSRSGEAFF; CDR3 DNA: TGTGCCTGGAGGACGTCGTCGCGCTCTGGAGAAGCTTTCTTT
V gene: TRBV30; clone size: NA; D gene: TRBD2; J gene: TRBJ2-1; CDR3 protein: CAFLKPRTSGTYNEQFF; CDR3 DNA: TGTGCCTTCTTAAAACCTCGGACTAGCGGGACCTACAATGAGCAGTTCTTC
V gene: TRBV5-4; clone size: NA; D gene: TRBD1; J gene: TRBJ1-2; CDR3 protein: CASSQSQGNNYGYTF; CDR3 DNA: TGTGCCAGCAGTCAATCACAGGGGAACAACTATGGCTACACCTTC
V gene: TRBV5-6; clone size: NA; D gene: NA; J gene: TRBJ1-1; CDR3 protein: CASSLGTREAFF; CDR3 DNA: TGTGCCAGCAGCTTGGGTACCCGGGAAGCTTTCTTT
V gene: TRBV9; clone size: NA; D gene: NA; J gene: TRBJ2-3; CDR3 protein: CASSAIVADTQYF; CDR3 DNA: TGTGCCAGCAGCGCAATAGTTGCGGATACGCAGTATTTT
V gene: TRBV19; clone size: NA; D gene: NA; J gene: TRBJ2-3; CDR3 protein: CASSLTDTQYF; CDR3 DNA: TGTGCCAGTAGTCTCACAGATACGCAGTATTTT
V gene: TRBV2; clone size: few; D gene: NA; J gene: TRBJ1-3; CDR3 protein: CASSDDRLRHTIYF; CDR3 DNA: TGTGCCAGCAGCGACGACAGGCTCCGACACACCATATATTTT
V gene: TRBV11-2; clone size: NA; D gene: NA; J gene: TRBJ2-6; CDR3 protein: CASSPRGRGNSGANVLTF; CDR3 DNA: TGTGCCAGCAGCCCCAGGGGGCGGGGGAACTCTGGGGCCAACGTCCTGACTTTC
V gene: TRBV6-1; clone size: NA; D gene: NA; J gene: TRBJ2-5; CDR3 protein: CASSDRMPSEVNGETQYF; CDR3 DNA: TGTGCCAGCAGTGATCGGATGCCCTCGGAGGTGAATGGAGAGACCCAGTACTTC
V gene: TRBV30; clone size: NA; D gene: TRBD1; J gene: TRBJ2-7; CDR3 protein: CAWARDSSYEQYF; CDR3 DNA: TGTGCCTGGGCTAGGGACAGCTCCTACGAGCAGTACTTC
V gene: TRBV4-3; clone size: NA; D gene: NA; J gene: TRBJ2-3; CDR3 protein: CASSRRTVGTDTQYF; CDR3 DNA: TGCGCCAGCAGCCGCAGGACAGTAGGCACAGATACGCAGTATTTT
V gene: TRBV6-5; clone size: NA; D gene: NA; J gene: TRBJ2-3; CDR3 protein: CASSLGETDTQYF; CDR3 DNA: TGTGCCAGCAGCCTGGGCGAGACAGATACGCAGTATTTT
V gene: TRBV5-1; clone size: NA; D gene: TRBD2; J gene: TRBJ2-3; CDR3 protein: CASSFGLAEGSQYF; CDR3 DNA: TGCGCCAGCAGCTTCGGACTAGCGGAAGGTTCGCAGTATTTT